This T cell receptor (beta chain) was recovered during a study of cytomegalovirus exposure and HLA in healthy donors. PCR used 60 Vbeta primers and 13 Jbeta primers. Profiling relied on immunoSEQ multiplex PCR, and the TCRdb table lists in-frame clones only, not all of them. The sample consists of about 94,000 clones, 6.5% to 8% of them appearing once. This clone was observed a few times. As yet, its antigen is unknown. Study observations and caveats: Several of the most significant clusters appeared linked to common viral pathogens, based on a later analysis. Only CMV serostatus was available as immune exposure information. A likely sequencing artifact accounted for one observed cluster of highly shared sequence variants.

This TCR was sampled from a man aged 45 to 65 in good health and CMV-seronegative. The sequenced sample was PBMCs.

DNA of the CDR3: TGTGCCAGCAGCCCCTCTGGGACTAGCGGGAGAGGTTCATTCCGGGAGCAGTTCTTC. Protein: CASSPSGTSGRGSFREQFF. V gene TRBV7-3 combines with J gene TRBJ2-1; 14 nucleotides match TRBD2. The CDR3 has 19 residues. Trimming took 5 bases from V and 10 from J; bases not matched to a gene: 19. Germline CDR1 is SGHTA and CDR2 is FQGTGA.